The T cell receptor beta chain described here comes from a study of blood T cell repertoires in COVID-19. CDR1 and CDR2 (germline): MNHEY, SMNVEV (reference sequence). The ends were cut back, 8 bases at V and 2 bases at J, with 15 bases in the middle. This CDR3 has 15 amino acids. Generated by immunoSEQ multiplex PCR, the TCRdb table keeps only in-frame clones and is missing some. The data contain approximately 300,000 clones, just under 90% of them seen just once; the ten biggest clones take up 1.5% to 2%. The receptor was derived from a woman between 25 and 40 years old with COVID-19, enrolled during active disease. Sequenced material: peripheral blood. The chain carries TRBV27 and TRBJ2-2, with D maybe TRBD1 (6 bases). The CDR3 region is CASSVDRLNTGELFF. The CDR3 bases are TGTGCCAGCTCCGTTGACAGGCTAAACACCGGGGAGCTGTTTTTT.